Below, one TCR beta chain is given with its context. TCRdb processed the 5' RACE reads anew with MiXCR; each CDR3 protein has one entry. The table lists roughly 350,000 distinct CDR3 sequences, roughly an eighth of them singletons, with 7.2% in the top ten. The entry originates in a study of identical twins. The same data also contributed to another study, on yellow fever vaccine responses in identical twins.

Sequencing was done on a sample of CD8+ T cells sorted from blood. The TCR comes from a woman aged 18-29 years in good health.

CDR3 protein: CASRVAGQYNEQFF. The CDR3 coding sequence is TGTGCCAGCAGGGTAGCGGGCCAATACAATGAGCAGTTCTTC. The chain employs TRBV25-1 and TRBJ2-1; TRBD2 matches 7 bases. Losses at the gene ends were 6 bases for V and 4 bases for J; bases not matched to a gene: 6. Germline V gene sequence: CDR1 MGHDK, CDR2 SYGVNS. This CDR3 contains 14 residues. The full variable domain, with the rest looked up from reference TRBV25-1 and TRBJ2-1, is EADIYQTPRYLVIGTGKKITLECSQTMGHDKMYWYQQDPGMELHLIHYSYGVNSTEKGDLSSESTVSRIRTEHFPLTLESARPSHTSQYLCASRVAGQYNEQFFGPGTRLTVL.